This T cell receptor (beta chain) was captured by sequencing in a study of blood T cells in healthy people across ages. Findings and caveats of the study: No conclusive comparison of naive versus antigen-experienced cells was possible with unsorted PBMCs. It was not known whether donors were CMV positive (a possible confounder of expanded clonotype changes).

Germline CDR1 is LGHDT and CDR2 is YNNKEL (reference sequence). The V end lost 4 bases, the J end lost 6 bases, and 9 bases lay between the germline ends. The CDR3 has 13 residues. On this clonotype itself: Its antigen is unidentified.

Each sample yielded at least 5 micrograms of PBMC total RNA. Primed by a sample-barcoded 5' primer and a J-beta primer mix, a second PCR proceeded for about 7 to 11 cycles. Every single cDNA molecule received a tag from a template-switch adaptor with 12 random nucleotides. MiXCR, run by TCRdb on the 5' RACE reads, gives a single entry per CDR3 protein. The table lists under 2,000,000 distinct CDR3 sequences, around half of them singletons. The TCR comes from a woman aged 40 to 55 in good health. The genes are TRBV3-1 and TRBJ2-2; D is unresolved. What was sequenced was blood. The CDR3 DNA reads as TGTGCCAGCAGCCGAGGTTACTCCGGGGAGCTGTTTTTT. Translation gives CASSRGYSGELFF.